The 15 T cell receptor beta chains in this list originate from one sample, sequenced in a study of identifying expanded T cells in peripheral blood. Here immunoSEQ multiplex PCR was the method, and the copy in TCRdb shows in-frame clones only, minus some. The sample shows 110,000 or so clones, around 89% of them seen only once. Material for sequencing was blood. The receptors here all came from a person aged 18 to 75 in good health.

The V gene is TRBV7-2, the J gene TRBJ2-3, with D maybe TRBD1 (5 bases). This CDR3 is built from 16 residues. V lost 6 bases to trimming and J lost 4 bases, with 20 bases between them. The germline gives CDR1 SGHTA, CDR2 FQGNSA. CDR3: CASRTDGQGQADTQYF. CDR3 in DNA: TGTGCCAGCAGGACGGATGGACAAGGGCAAGCAGATACGCAGTATTTT.

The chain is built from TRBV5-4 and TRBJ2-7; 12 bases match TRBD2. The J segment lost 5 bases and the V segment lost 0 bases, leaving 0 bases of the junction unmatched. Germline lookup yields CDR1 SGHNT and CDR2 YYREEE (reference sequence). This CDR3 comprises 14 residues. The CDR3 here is CASSLGLAGDEQYF. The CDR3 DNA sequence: TGTGCCAGCAGCTTGGGACTAGCGGGAGACGAGCAGTACTTC.

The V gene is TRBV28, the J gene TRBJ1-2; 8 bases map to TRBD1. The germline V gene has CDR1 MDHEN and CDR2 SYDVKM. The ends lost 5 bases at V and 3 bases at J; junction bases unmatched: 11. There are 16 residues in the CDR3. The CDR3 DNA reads TGTGCCAGCAGTCTGCCTGGACAGGGAGCGGACTATGGCTACACCTTC. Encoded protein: CASSLPGQGADYGYTF.

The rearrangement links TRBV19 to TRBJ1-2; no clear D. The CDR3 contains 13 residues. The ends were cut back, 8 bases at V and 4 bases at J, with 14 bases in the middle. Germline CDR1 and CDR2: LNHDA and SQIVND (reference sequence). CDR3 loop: CASYRVGGYGYTF. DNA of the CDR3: TGTGCCAGTTACCGGGTAGGCGGCTATGGCTACACCTTC. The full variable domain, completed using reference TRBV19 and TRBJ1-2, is DGGITQSPKYLFRKEGQNVTLSCEQNLNHDAMYWYRQDPGQGLRLIYYSQIVNDFQKGDIAEGYSVSREKKESFPLTVTSAQKNPTAFYLCASYRVGGYGYTFGSGTRLTVV.

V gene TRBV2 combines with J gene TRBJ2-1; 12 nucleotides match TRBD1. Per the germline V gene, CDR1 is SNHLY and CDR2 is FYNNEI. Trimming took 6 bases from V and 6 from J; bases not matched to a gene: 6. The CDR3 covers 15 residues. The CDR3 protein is CASRGDRGRGNEQFF. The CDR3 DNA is TGTGCCAGCAGGGGGGACAGGGGGCGAGGCAATGAGCAGTTCTTC.

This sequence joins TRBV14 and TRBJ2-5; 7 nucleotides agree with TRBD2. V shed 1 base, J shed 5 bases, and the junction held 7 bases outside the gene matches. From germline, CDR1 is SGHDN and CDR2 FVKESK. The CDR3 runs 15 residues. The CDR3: CASSQGGAGLETQYF. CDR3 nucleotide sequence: TGTGCCAGCAGCCAAGGGGGAGCGGGGCTCGAGACCCAGTACTTC. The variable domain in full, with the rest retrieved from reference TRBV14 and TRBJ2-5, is EAGVTQFPSHSVIEKGQTVTLRCDPISGHDNLYWYRRVMGKEIKFLLHFVKESKQDESGMPNNRFLAERTGGTYSTLKVQPAELEDSGVYFCASSQGGAGLETQYFGPGTRLLVL.

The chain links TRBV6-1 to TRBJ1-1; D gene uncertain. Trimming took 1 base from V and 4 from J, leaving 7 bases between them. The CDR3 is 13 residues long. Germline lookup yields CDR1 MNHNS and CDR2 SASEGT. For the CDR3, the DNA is TGTGCCAGCAGTGAAGTCTATCGCACTGAAGCTTTCTTT. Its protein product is CASSEVYRTEAFF.

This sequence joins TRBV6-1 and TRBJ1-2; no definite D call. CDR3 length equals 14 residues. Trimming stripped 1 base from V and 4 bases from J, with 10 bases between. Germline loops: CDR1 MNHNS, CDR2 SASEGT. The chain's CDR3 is CASSEVTLGYGYTF. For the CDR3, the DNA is TGTGCCAGCAGTGAAGTAACGTTAGGCTATGGCTACACCTTC.

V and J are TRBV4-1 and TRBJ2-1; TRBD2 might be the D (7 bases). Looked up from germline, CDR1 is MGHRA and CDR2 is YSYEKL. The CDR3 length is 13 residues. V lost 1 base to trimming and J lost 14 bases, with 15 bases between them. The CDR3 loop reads CASSQVPGGSEFF. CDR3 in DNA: TGCGCCAGCAGCCAAGTGCCGGGGGGCAGTGAGTTCTTC.

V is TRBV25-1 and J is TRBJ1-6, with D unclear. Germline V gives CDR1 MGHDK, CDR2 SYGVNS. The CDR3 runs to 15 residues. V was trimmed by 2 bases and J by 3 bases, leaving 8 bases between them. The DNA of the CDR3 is TGTGCCAGCAGTGAAGAGGCAAGCTATAATTCACCCCTCCACTTT. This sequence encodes CASSEEASYNSPLHF. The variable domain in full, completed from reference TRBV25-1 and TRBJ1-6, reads EADIYQTPRYLVIGTGKKITLECSQTMGHDKMYWYQQDPGMELHLIHYSYGVNSTEKGDLSSESTVSRIRTEHFPLTLESARPSHTSQYLCASSEEASYNSPLHFGNGTRLTVT.

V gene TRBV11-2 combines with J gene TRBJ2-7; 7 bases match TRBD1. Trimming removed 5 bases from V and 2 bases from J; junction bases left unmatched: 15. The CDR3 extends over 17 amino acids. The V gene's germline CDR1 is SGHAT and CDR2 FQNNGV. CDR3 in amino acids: CASSIRALGQEPYEQYF. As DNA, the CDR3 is TGTGCCAGCAGCATAAGAGCCCTCGGACAGGAACCCTACGAGCAGTACTTC. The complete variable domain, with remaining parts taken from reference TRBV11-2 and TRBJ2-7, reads EAGVAQSPRYKIIEKRQSVAFWCNPISGHATLYWYQQILGQGPKLLIQFQNNGVVDDSQLPKDRFSAERLKGVDSTLKIQPAKLEDSAVYLCASSIRALGQEPYEQYFGPGTRLTVT.

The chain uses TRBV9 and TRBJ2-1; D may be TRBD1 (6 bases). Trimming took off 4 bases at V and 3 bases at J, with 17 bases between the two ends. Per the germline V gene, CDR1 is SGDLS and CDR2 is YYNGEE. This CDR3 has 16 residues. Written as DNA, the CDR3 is TGTGCCAGCAGCTCTCAGGGAACGGACAGCTACAATGAGCAGTTCTTC. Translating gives CASSSQGTDSYNEQFF.

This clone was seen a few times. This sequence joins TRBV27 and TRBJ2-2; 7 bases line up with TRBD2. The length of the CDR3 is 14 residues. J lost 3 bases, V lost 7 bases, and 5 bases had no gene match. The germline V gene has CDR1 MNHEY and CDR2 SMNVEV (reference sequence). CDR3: CASTRTSHTGELFF. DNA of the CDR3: TGTGCCAGCACCAGGACTAGTCACACCGGGGAGCTGTTTTTT.

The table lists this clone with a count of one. The CDR3 reads CASSLSSSLSYEQYF. In DNA, the CDR3 is TGTGCCAGCAGCTTAAGTAGTTCCCTATCCTACGAGCAGTACTTC. This sequence joins TRBV11-2 and TRBJ2-7; D not certain. CDR3 size: 15 residues. V dropped 2 bases and J dropped 1 base, with 12 bases sitting between them. CDR1 is SGHAT, CDR2 FQNNGV, per germline.

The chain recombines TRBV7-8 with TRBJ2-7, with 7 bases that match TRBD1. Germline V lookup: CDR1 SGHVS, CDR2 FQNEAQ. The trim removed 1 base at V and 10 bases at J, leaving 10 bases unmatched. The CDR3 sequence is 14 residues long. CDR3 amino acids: CASSLETLGTDQYF. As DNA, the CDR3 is TGTGCCAGCAGCTTAGAGACCCTAGGGACAGACCAGTACTTC.